This section outlines one T cell receptor (beta chain) sequence together with its context. An end of the junction differs from the germline gene, which may be a read error. This sample was included in a study of neurological immune-mediated disorders. This CDR3 contains 12 residues. Germline loops: CDR1 DFQATT, CDR2 SNEGSKA (reference sequence). TCRdb re-called the 5' RACE reads with MiXCR, one entry per CDR3 protein. The data contain 25,000 to 30,000 distinct CDR3 sequences, 3.3% of them singletons. The clonotype was recovered from a woman in her twenties or thirties with multiple sclerosis. The J gene is TRBJ1-5, the V gene TRBV20-1, with D unclear. Material: PBMCs. The DNA of the CDR3 is TGCAGTGCCGTAGGGAGCAATCAGCCCCAGAATTTT. This codes for CSAVGSNQPQNF.